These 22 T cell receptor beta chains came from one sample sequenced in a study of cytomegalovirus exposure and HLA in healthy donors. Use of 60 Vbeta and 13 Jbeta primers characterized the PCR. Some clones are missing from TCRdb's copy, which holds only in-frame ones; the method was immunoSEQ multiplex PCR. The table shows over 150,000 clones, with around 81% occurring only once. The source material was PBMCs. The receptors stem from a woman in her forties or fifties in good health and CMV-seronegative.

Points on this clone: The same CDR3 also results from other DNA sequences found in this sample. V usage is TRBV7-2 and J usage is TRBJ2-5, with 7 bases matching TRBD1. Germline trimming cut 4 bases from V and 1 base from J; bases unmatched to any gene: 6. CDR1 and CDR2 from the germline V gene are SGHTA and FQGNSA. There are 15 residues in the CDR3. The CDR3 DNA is TGTGCCAGCAGCTCCCGGACAGGACCCCAAGAGACCCAGTACTTC. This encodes CASSSRTGPQETQYF.

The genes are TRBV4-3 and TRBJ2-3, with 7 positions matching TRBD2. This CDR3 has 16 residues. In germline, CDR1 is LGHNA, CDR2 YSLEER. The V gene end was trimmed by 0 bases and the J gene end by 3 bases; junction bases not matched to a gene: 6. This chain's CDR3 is CASSQDTPGGTDTQYF. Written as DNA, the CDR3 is TGCGCCAGCAGCCAAGATACCCCCGGGGGGACAGATACGCAGTATTTT.

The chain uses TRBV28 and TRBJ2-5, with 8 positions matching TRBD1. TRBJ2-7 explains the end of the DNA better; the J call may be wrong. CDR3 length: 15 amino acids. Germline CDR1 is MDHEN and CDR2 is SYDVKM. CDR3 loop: CASTPRDRHSYEQYF. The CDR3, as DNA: TGTGCCAGCACCCCGAGGGACAGGCATTCCTACGAGCAGTACTTC.

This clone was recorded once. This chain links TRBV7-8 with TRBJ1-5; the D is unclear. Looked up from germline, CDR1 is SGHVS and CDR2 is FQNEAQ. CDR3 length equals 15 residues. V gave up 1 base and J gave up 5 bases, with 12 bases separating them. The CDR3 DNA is TGTGCCAGCAGCTTAGTTGAAGGGAGAGATCAGCCCCAGCATTTT. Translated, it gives CASSLVEGRDQPQHF. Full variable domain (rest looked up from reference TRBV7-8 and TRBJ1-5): GAGVSQSPRYKVAKRGQDVALRCDPISGHVSLFWYQQALGQGPEFLTYFQNEAQLDKSGLPSDRFFAERPEGSVSTLKIQRTQQEDSAVYLCASSLVEGRDQPQHFGDGTRLSIL.

CDR3 coding DNA: TGTGCCAGCAGTTCTCAGGGCGGCTACACCTTC. Residues: CASSSQGGYTF. The chain uses TRBV6-5 and TRBJ1-2; TRBD1 is a possible D gene (5 bases). V was pared by 4 bases and J by 8 bases, with 8 bases between. The CDR3 runs 11 residues. CDR1 and CDR2 from the germline V gene are MNHEY and SVGAGI.

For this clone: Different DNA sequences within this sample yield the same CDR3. The CDR3 region has the DNA TGTGCCAGCAGCTCCAGCGGGGGCACAGATACGCAGTATTTT. Translation gives CASSSSGGTDTQYF. This chain uses TRBV7-8 with TRBJ2-3; TRBD2 matches 7 bases. This CDR3 has 14 residues. CDR1 SGHVS and CDR2 FQNEAQ come from the germline V gene. With 4 bases clipped from V and 1 base from J, the junction kept 2 bases outside the gene matches.

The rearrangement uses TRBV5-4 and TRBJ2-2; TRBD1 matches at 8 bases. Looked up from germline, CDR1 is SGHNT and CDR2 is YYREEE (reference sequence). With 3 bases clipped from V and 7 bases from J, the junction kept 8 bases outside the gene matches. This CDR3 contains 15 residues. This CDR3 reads CASSSLDREGGELFF. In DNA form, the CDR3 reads TGTGCCAGCAGCTCCTTGGACAGGGAAGGCGGGGAGCTGTTTTTT.

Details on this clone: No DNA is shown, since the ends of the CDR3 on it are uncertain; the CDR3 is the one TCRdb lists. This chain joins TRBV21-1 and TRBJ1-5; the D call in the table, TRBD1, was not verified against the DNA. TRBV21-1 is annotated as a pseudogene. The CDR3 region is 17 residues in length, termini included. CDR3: CASSKVSLDKYNQPQHF.

The CDR3 region is CASSQDWASQDTQYF. The CDR3 nucleotides are TGTGCCAGCAGCCAAGATTGGGCTAGCCAAGATACGCAGTATTTT. This sequence joins TRBV14 and TRBJ2-3; D perhaps matches TRBD2 (5 bases). V shed 0 bases and J shed 5 bases, with 12 bases lying between them. The CDR3 sequence is 15 residues long. The germline gives CDR1 SGHDN, CDR2 FVKESK.

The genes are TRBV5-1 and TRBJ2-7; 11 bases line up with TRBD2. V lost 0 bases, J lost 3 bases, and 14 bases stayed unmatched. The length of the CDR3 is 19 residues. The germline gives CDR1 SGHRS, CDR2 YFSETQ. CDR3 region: CASSLGERGLAGGNYEQYF. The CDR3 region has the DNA TGCGCCAGCAGCTTGGGGGAGAGGGGATTAGCGGGAGGGAACTACGAGCAGTACTTC.

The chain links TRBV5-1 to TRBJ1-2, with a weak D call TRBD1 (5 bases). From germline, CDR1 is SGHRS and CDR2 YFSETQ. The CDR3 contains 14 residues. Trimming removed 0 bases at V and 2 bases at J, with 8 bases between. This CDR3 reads CASSLEGANYGYTF. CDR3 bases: TGCGCCAGCAGCTTGGAAGGGGCGAACTATGGCTACACCTTC.

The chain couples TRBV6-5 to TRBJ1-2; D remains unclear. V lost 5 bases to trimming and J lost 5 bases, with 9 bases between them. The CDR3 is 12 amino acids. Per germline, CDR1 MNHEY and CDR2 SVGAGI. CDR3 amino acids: CASSRTGYGYTF. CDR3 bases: TGTGCCAGCAGTCGGACGGGGTATGGCTACACCTTC.

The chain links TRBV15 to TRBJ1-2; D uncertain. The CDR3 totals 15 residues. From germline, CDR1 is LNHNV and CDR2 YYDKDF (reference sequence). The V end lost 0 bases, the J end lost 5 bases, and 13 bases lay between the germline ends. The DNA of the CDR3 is TGTGCCACCAGCAGAGAGGGCCAGGCAGTTTATGGCTACACCTTC. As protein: CATSREGQAVYGYTF.

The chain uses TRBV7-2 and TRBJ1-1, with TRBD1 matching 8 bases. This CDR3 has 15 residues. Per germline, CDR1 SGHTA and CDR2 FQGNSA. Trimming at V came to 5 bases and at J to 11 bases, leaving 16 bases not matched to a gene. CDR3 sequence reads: CASSPNRGGVEGAFF. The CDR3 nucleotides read TGTGCCAGCAGCCCGAACAGGGGGGGTGTCGAAGGGGCTTTCTTT.

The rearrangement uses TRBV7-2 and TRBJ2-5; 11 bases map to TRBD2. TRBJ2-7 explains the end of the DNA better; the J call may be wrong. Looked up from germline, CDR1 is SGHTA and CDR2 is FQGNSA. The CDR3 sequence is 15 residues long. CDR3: CASSATSGGTYEQYF. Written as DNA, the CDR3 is TGTGCCAGCAGCGCCACTAGCGGGGGAACCTACGAGCAGTACTTC.

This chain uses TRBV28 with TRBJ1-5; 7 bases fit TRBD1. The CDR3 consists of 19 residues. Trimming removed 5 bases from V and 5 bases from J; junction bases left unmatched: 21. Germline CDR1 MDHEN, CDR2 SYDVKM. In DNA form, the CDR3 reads TGTGCCAGCAGTCTTTCACAGGGGATTGGGGGTTTGTACGATCAGCCCCAGCATTTT. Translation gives CASSLSQGIGGLYDQPQHF.

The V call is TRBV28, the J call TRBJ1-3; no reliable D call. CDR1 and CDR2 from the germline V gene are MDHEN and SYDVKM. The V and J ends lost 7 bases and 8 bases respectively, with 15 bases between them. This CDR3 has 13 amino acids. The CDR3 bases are TGTGCCAGCATCAGCAGTAGGCAGGACACCATATATTTT. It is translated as CASISSRQDTIYF.

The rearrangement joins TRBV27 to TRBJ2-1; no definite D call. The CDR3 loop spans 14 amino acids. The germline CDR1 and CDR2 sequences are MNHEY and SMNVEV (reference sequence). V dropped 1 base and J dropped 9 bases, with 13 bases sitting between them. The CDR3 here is CASSLYAAGSEQFF. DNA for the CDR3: TGTGCCAGCAGTTTATACGCTGCAGGCTCTGAGCAGTTCTTC.

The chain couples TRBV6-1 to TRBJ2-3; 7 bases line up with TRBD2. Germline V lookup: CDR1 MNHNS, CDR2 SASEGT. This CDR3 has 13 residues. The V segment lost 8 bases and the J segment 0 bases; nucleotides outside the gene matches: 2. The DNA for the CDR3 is TGTGCCAGCGGGAGGGAGAGCACAGATACGCAGTATTTT. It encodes CASGRESTDTQYF.

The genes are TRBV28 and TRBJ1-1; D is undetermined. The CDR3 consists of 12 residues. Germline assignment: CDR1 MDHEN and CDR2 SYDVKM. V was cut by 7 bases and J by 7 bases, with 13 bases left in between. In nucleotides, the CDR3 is TGTGCCAGCACCCACCGGTTCGGTGAAGCTTTCTTT. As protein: CASTHRFGEAFF.

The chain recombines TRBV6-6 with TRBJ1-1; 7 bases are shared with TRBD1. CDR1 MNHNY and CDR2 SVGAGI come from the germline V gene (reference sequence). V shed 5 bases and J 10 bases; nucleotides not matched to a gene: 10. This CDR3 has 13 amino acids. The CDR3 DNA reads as TGTGCCAGCAGTCACGGACAGGCACCTGCAGCTTTCTTT. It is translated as CASSHGQAPAAFF.

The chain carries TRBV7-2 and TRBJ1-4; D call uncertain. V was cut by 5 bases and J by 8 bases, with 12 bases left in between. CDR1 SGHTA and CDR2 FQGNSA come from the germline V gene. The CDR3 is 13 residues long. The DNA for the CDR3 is TGTGCCAGCAGCGCTGGTTCACGGGAAAAACTGTTTTTT. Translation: CASSAGSREKLFF.